Below, 28 T cell receptor beta chains from the same sample are listed, as sequenced in a study of T cell responses to AZD1222 COVID-19 vaccine. Clones were read by immunoSEQ multiplex PCR, and TCRdb kept only the in-frame ones, dropping some. The repertoire has roughly 67,000 clones, 60% to 85% of them found once; the top ten carry 12%. This material consisted of peripheral blood, taken on day 0 of AZD1222 vaccination. Every receptor here comes from an adult in good health.

The J gene is TRBJ2-1, the V gene TRBV6-1, with 16 bases lining up with TRBD2. This CDR3 has 15 residues. CDR1 MNHNS and CDR2 SASEGT come from the germline V gene. After removal of 5 bases from V and 9 bases from J, the junction contained 4 bases not matched to a gene. CDR3 region: CASSPGLAGGREQFF. CDR3 coding DNA: TGTGCCAGCAGTCCGGGACTAGCGGGGGGGCGTGAGCAGTTCTTC.

This chain connects TRBV5-1 to TRBJ2-2; no reliable D call. V was pared by 1 base and J by 3 bases, with 4 bases between. The CDR3 totals 13 residues. Germline assignment: CDR1 SGHRS and CDR2 YFSETQ. The CDR3 DNA reads as TGCGCCAGCAGCTTGACGGACACCGGGGAGCTGTTTTTT. Protein sequence: CASSLTDTGELFF.

The chain couples TRBV19 to TRBJ1-2, with D possibly being TRBD1 (5 bases). The V end was cut by 3 bases, the J end by 0 bases, with 26 bases between. The CDR3 consists of 20 residues. Germline assignment: CDR1 LNHDA and CDR2 SQIVND (reference sequence). Here the CDR3 reads CASSIRQGRGLRLPNYGYTF. For the CDR3, the DNA is TGTGCCAGTAGTATCCGGCAGGGCCGGGGCTTACGACTCCCTAACTATGGCTACACCTTC.

V usage is TRBV6-5 and J usage is TRBJ2-7; 10 nucleotides line up with TRBD1. The CDR3 loop spans 14 amino acids. The ends lost 6 bases at V and 3 bases at J; junction bases unmatched: 5. Germline values: CDR1 MNHEY, CDR2 SVGAGI. The CDR3 spells CASRLDRGYYEQYF. For the CDR3, the DNA is TGTGCCAGCAGACTGGACAGGGGGTACTACGAGCAGTACTTC.

The V gene is TRBV11-2, the J gene TRBJ2-7; D is perhaps TRBD1 or TRBD2 (5 bases each). The V end was cut by 4 bases, the J end by 4 bases, with 14 bases between. This CDR3 has 14 amino acids. Germline lookup yields CDR1 SGHAT and CDR2 FQNNGV. The CDR3, as DNA: TGTGCCAGCAGCTCCGGGACGGAACCTTACGAGCAGTACTTC. As protein: CASSSGTEPYEQYF.

The genes are TRBV5-5 and TRBJ1-5, with D uncertain. Trimming removed 2 bases from V and 0 bases from J, with 3 bases in between. This CDR3 has 13 residues. Germline V gene data show CDR1 as SGHKS and CDR2 as YYEKEE (reference sequence). CDR3 nucleotides: TGTGCCAGCAGCTTCAATAGCAATCAGCCCCAGCATTTT. It yields the protein CASSFNSNQPQHF.

A note on this clone: Compared with germline, one end of the junction differs, possibly owing to a read error. The chain recombines TRBV19 with TRBJ2-6; 12 positions agree with TRBD1. Germline values: CDR1 LNHDA, CDR2 SQIVND (reference sequence). The CDR3 has 16 residues. The CDR3, as DNA: TGTGCCAGCAGTCTCACCACGGGACAGGGGGCTAACGTCCTGACTTTC. Translation: CASSLTTGQGANVLTF.

The gene calls are TRBV10-3 and TRBJ2-2; the match to TRBD1 covers 7 bases. The ends lost 0 bases at V and 4 bases at J; junction bases unmatched: 8. Germline V lookup: CDR1 ENHRY, CDR2 SYGVKD. This CDR3 has 17 amino acids. The CDR3 loop reads CAISESTYGTVTGELFF. CDR3 sequence (DNA): TGTGCCATCAGTGAGTCGACTTATGGGACAGTCACCGGGGAGCTGTTTTTT.

The chain combines TRBV9 with TRBJ2-2; the D gene is possibly TRBD1 (8 bases). Looked up from germline, CDR1 is SGDLS and CDR2 is YYNGEE. The CDR3 runs to 16 residues. Deletions cut 3 bases from V and 3 bases from J, with 15 bases between. CDR3: CASSETGGGDTGELFF. Here the CDR3 DNA reads TGTGCCAGCAGCGAAACAGGGGGAGGGGACACCGGGGAGCTGTTTTTT.

The rearrangement joins TRBV5-4 to TRBJ2-2; D assignment may be TRBD1 or TRBD2 (6 bases each). V was shortened by 3 bases and J by 5 bases, with 14 bases between the two germline ends. Germline values: CDR1 SGHNT, CDR2 YYREEE (reference sequence). This CDR3 contains 15 residues. CDR3 loop: CASSWGASHTGELFF. CDR3 coding DNA: TGTGCCAGCAGCTGGGGGGCCAGTCATACCGGGGAGCTGTTTTTT. The whole variable domain, remainder taken from reference TRBV5-4 and TRBJ2-2, is ETGVTQSPTHLIKTRGQQVTLRCSSQSGHNTVSWYQQALGQGPQFIFQYYREEENGRGNFPPRFSGLQFPNYSSELNVNALELDDSALYLCASSWGASHTGELFFGEGSRLTVL.

This clone appeared a single time. V gene TRBV30 combines with J gene TRBJ1-6; D gene uncertain. Deletions cut 2 bases from V and 5 bases from J, with 10 bases between. CDR1 GTSNPN and CDR2 SVGIG come from the germline V gene (reference sequence). The CDR3 is made up of 14 amino acids. CDR3 protein: CAWSLRVDNSPLHF. CDR3 coding DNA: TGTGCCTGGAGTCTCCGCGTTGATAATTCACCCCTCCACTTT.

The gene calls are TRBV7-2 and TRBJ1-6; D might be TRBD1 (5 bases). In germline, CDR1 is SGHTA, CDR2 FQGNSA. Deletions cut 1 base from V and 4 bases from J, with 11 bases between. The CDR3 runs 16 residues. The CDR3 coding sequence is TGTGCCAGCAGCTTAGTGTTTGCAGGGTATAATTCACCCCTCCACTTT. It encodes CASSLVFAGYNSPLHF.

The chain joins TRBV6-5 to TRBJ1-1; D perhaps matches TRBD1 (6 bases). The CDR3 consists of 11 residues. The V end was cut by 7 bases, the J end by 11 bases, with 14 bases between. Looked up from germline, CDR1 is MNHEY and CDR2 is SVGAGI. DNA of the CDR3: TGTGCCAGCACCCCCGGGACAAGGGCTTTCTTT. Translated, it gives CASTPGTRAFF.

The gene calls are TRBV5-1 and TRBJ2-2, with D maybe TRBD1 (5 bases). This CDR3 comprises 16 residues. Germline loops: CDR1 SGHRS, CDR2 YFSETQ. Trimming took off 4 bases at V and 2 bases at J, with 15 bases between the two ends. CDR3: CASSRNGQGNTGELFF. The CDR3, as DNA: TGCGCCAGCAGCCGTAACGGGCAGGGAAACACCGGGGAGCTGTTTTTT.

Here the CDR3 reads CASSSGATPPIFHGYTF. DNA of the CDR3: TGCGCCAGCAGCTCCGGGGCTACTCCCCCCATTTTTCATGGCTACACCTTC. This chain uses TRBV5-1 with TRBJ1-2; D may be TRBD1 (5 bases). The CDR3 has 17 residues. Trimming removed 3 bases at V and 6 bases at J, with 24 bases between. The germline gives CDR1 SGHRS, CDR2 YFSETQ.

V usage is TRBV18 and J usage is TRBJ1-4; tentative D call: TRBD1 (5 bases). V lost 4 bases, J lost 8 bases, and 17 bases lay in between. Germline loops: CDR1 KGHSH, CDR2 LQKENI. This CDR3 comprises 15 residues. The CDR3 loop is CASSQGRAGPEKLFF. CDR3 nucleotides: TGTGCCAGCTCACAGGGGAGAGCGGGACCAGAAAAACTGTTTTTT.

The chain joins TRBV13 to TRBJ2-5; TRBD2 agrees at 11 bases. The CDR3 is 16 amino acids. Trimming removed 6 bases from V and 4 bases from J; junction bases left unmatched: 10. The germline CDR1 and CDR2 sequences are PRHDT and FYEKMQ (reference sequence). CDR3 DNA: TGTGCCAGCAGTTCGTATAGCGGGGGGGCCGGAGAGACCCAGTACTTC. This translates into CASSSYSGGAGETQYF.

The V call is TRBV4-2, the J call TRBJ2-7, with D perhaps TRBD2 (7 bases). Germline CDR1 is LGHNA and CDR2 is YNFKEQ. This CDR3 region has 15 residues. The CDR3, as DNA: TGTCCCCGCAGCCACCACGAGGGGGGGCCCTACGAGCAGTACTTC. Translated: CPRSHHEGGPYEQYF.

The J gene is TRBJ1-1, the V gene TRBV6-5; D not resolved. V lost 6 bases and J lost 0, with 11 bases in between. This CDR3 comprises 14 residues. CDR1 is MNHEY and CDR2 is SVGAGI in the germline V gene. This CDR3 reads CASRPSQVNTEAFF. The CDR3 nucleotides are TGTGCCAGCAGACCGTCACAAGTGAACACTGAAGCTTTCTTT.

The chain recombines TRBV12-3 or TRBV12-4 with TRBJ1-2; weak D call: TRBD1 (6 bases). V dropped 3 bases and J dropped 6 bases, with 11 bases sitting between them. The CDR3 has 13 amino acids. For the CDR3, the DNA is TGTGCCAGCAGTTTCTCAGGGGAGCATGGCTACACCTTC. This translates into CASSFSGEHGYTF.

The chain links TRBV5-1 to TRBJ2-7; the D is unclear. Germline CDR1 and CDR2: SGHRS and YFSETQ. Trimming shortened V by 0 bases and J by 3 bases, and 13 bases separated the two germline ends. CDR3 length: 15 amino acids. DNA of the CDR3: TGCGCCAGCAGCTTGGCGTGGGGTCCGGGCTACGAGCAGTACTTC. It is translated as CASSLAWGPGYEQYF.

The chain links TRBV7-9 to TRBJ1-4, with D maybe TRBD1 (5 bases). Germline V CDR1 and CDR2: SEHNR, FQNEAQ (reference sequence). Trimming stripped 5 bases from V and 8 bases from J, with 18 bases between. The CDR3 runs 15 residues. The CDR3 DNA reads TGTGCCAGCAGCCCCTATGCAGGGACCACGGAAAAACTGTTTTTT. Amino acids: CASSPYAGTTEKLFF.

The V call is TRBV12-5, the J call TRBJ1-2; 10 bases match TRBD1. The CDR3 spans 19 residues. V lost 6 bases and J lost 2; bases outside the gene matches: 18. Germline CDR1 LGHNT, CDR2 FRNRAP. The CDR3 bases are TGTGCTAGTGGCGAACCCCGGGAGAGTGGGACAGGGGTAAACTATGGCTACACCTTC. Translated, it gives CASGEPRESGTGVNYGYTF. The variable domain in full, completed from reference TRBV12-5 and TRBJ1-2, reads DARVTQTPRHKVTEMGQEVTMRCQPILGHNTVFWYRQTMMQGLELLAYFRNRAPLDDSGMPKDRFSAEMPDATLATLKIQPSEPRDSAVYFCASGEPRESGTGVNYGYTFGSGTRLTVV.

This clone was picked up a small number of times. This rearrangement joins TRBV12-3 or TRBV12-4 to TRBJ2-1; the D is unclear. This CDR3 spans 12 amino acids. Trimming stripped 2 bases from V and 9 bases from J, with 8 bases between. As DNA, the CDR3 is TGTGCCAGCAGTTTATTTGTTTTTGAGCAGTTCTTC. Its translation: CASSLFVFEQFF.

V and J are TRBV11-3 and TRBJ2-3; TRBD2 aligns across 8 bases. The trim removed 5 bases at V and 2 bases at J, leaving 6 bases unmatched. There are 15 residues in the CDR3. Germline V gives CDR1 SGHNT, CDR2 YENEEA. CDR3 residues: CASSQGLAITDTQYF. DNA of the CDR3: TGTGCCAGCAGCCAAGGACTAGCTATCACAGATACGCAGTATTTT. The complete variable domain, with remaining parts taken from reference TRBV11-3 and TRBJ2-3, reads EAGVVQSPRYKIIEKKQPVAFWCNPISGHNTLYWYLQNLGQGPELLIRYENEEAVDDSQLPKDRFSAERLKGVDSTLKIQPAELGDSAVYLCASSQGLAITDTQYFGPGTRLTVL.

This chain connects TRBV7-2 to TRBJ2-1; either TRBD1 or TRBD2 may supply D (5 bases each). The CDR3 contains 16 residues. Per the germline V gene, CDR1 is SGHTA and CDR2 is FQGNSA. The ends were cut back, 1 base at V and 4 bases at J, with 14 bases in the middle. The CDR3 loop reads CASSLDGALRYNEQFF. CDR3 sequence (DNA): TGTGCCAGCAGCTTAGACGGGGCACTTAGGTACAATGAGCAGTTCTTC.

This clone appeared once. The rearrangement uses TRBV7-9 and TRBJ2-7, with D perhaps TRBD1 (5 bases). This CDR3 is 15 amino acids long. CDR1 and CDR2 (germline): SEHNR, FQNEAQ (reference sequence). V was shortened by 5 bases and J by 0 bases, with 14 bases between the two germline ends. CDR3 in amino acids: CASSRGQLSSYEQYF. DNA for the CDR3: TGTGCCAGCAGCCGAGGACAATTAAGCTCCTACGAGCAGTACTTC.

This clone was counted a single time. J is TRBJ1-2 and V is TRBV13; 8 bases line up with TRBD1. Germline CDR1 PRHDT, CDR2 FYEKMQ (reference sequence). The CDR3 sequence is 15 residues long. J lost 1 base, V lost 8 bases, and 9 bases had no gene match. The CDR3 coding sequence is TGTGCCAGCTGTCTTCAGGGGGCGGTTAACTATGGCTACACCTTC. It yields the protein CASCLQGAVNYGYTF. The variable domain in full, with the rest retrieved from reference TRBV13 and TRBJ1-2, is AAGVIQSPRHLIKEKRETATLKCYPIPRHDTVYWYQQGPGQDPQFLISFYEKMQSDKGSIPDRFSAQQFSDYHSELNMSSLELGDSALYFCASCLQGAVNYGYTFGSGTRLTVV.